The 25 T cell receptor beta chains listed next were all sequenced from one sample in a study of lymphopenia after photon versus proton radiotherapy. The table came from immunoSEQ multiplex PCR; TCRdb's copy has only in-frame clones and leaves some out. Of about 29,000 clones listed, 80% to 90% are singletons. Sequencing was performed on peripheral blood, taken from a patient treated with proton-based radiotherapy. Every receptor here comes from a woman aged 55-75 years with cholangiocarcinoma. Some clones in this sample may be carry-over from other donors' samples.

The V call is TRBV9, the J call TRBJ2-5; TRBD1 agrees at 7 bases. This CDR3 comprises 16 residues. J was trimmed by 4 bases and V by 3 bases; bases with no gene match: 12. Germline values: CDR1 SGDLS, CDR2 YYNGEE. DNA of the CDR3: TGTGCCAGCAGCGCCGGTGAGACAGGGTTACCAGAGACCCAGTACTTC. Protein product: CASSAGETGLPETQYF.

The chain couples TRBV7-2 to TRBJ2-3; D may match TRBD1 or TRBD2 (5 bases each). V was trimmed by 3 bases and J by 3 bases, leaving 16 bases between them. Germline V gene sequence: CDR1 SGHTA, CDR2 FQGNSA. CDR3 length: 16 amino acids. This CDR3 reads CASSFRGGLLTDTQYF. The CDR3 DNA is TGTGCCAGCAGCTTCCGGGGCGGGCTTTTAACAGATACGCAGTATTTT.

V and J are TRBV29-1 and TRBJ1-1; possible D gene TRBD1, 5 bases. V gave up 7 bases and J gave up 4 bases, with 16 bases separating them. This CDR3 is 13 amino acids long. Germline V gene data show CDR1 as SQVTM and CDR2 as ANQGSEA. The CDR3 loop reads CSARGQRRTEAFF. CDR3 nucleotides: TGCAGCGCCCGGGGCCAGCGACGCACTGAAGCTTTCTTT. The full variable domain, in which reference TRBV29-1 and TRBJ1-1 provide the parts outside the CDR3, is SAVISQKPSRDICQRGTSLTIQCQVDSQVTMMFWYRQQPGQSLTLIATANQGSEATYESGFVIDKFPISRPNLTFSTLTVSNMSPEDSSIYLCSARGQRRTEAFFGQGTRLTVV.

The rearrangement joins TRBV9 to TRBJ2-7; 7 nucleotides agree with TRBD1. The germline V gene encodes CDR1 SGDLS and CDR2 YYNGEE. The CDR3 is made up of 16 amino acids. Losses at the gene ends were 3 bases for V and 2 bases for J; bases not matched to a gene: 11. The CDR3 protein is CASSANEDRPTYEQYF. The CDR3 coding sequence is TGTGCCAGCAGCGCGAATGAGGACAGGCCGACCTACGAGCAGTACTTC.

This clone was picked up a small number of times. The chain links TRBV6-1 to TRBJ2-7, with D tentatively TRBD1 or TRBD2 (5 bases each). Germline V gives CDR1 MNHNS, CDR2 SASEGT. V gave up 5 bases and J gave up 3 bases, with 14 bases separating them. This CDR3 has 14 residues. The CDR3 coding sequence is TGTGCCAGCAGTTCGGGATGGGGCCTCTACGAGCAGTACTTC. It translates to CASSSGWGLYEQYF.

This clone was found once. This rearrangement joins TRBV11-1 to TRBJ1-1; D ambiguous. Germline loops: CDR1 SGHAT, CDR2 FQDESV (reference sequence). There are 13 residues in the CDR3. V was shortened by 5 bases and J by 3 bases, with 10 bases between the two germline ends. DNA for the CDR3: TGTGCCAGCAGCCCCGACCCGGACACTGAAGCTTTCTTT. As protein: CASSPDPDTEAFF. Supplemented by reference TRBV11-1 and TRBJ1-1, the full variable domain reads EAEVAQSPRYKITEKSQAVAFWCDPISGHATLYWYRQILGQGPELLVQFQDESVVDDSQLPKDRFSAERLKGVDSTLKIQPAELGDSAMYLCASSPDPDTEAFFGQGTRLTVV.

The gene calls are TRBV27 and TRBJ2-7, with D possibly TRBD1 on 6 matching bases. Germline V gene lookup returns CDR1 MNHEY and CDR2 SMNVEV (reference sequence). The CDR3 runs to 14 residues. Trimming took 0 bases from V and 4 from J, leaving 10 bases between them. CDR3 nucleotides: TGTGCCAGCAGTTTATCCGGGACAAGTTACGAGCAGTACTTC. Encoded protein: CASSLSGTSYEQYF.

The chain joins TRBV29-1 to TRBJ2-3; 8 bases agree with TRBD2. Germline values: CDR1 SQVTM, CDR2 ANQGSEA. V was pared by 7 bases and J by 2 bases, with 8 bases of the junction left unmatched. The length of the CDR3 is 14 residues. The CDR3 is CSGVAGSTTDTQYF. The CDR3 bases are TGCAGCGGAGTAGCGGGAAGCACCACAGATACGCAGTATTTT.

V usage is TRBV2 and J usage is TRBJ2-2; no reliable D call. The CDR3 contains 14 residues. The germline V gene encodes CDR1 SNHLY and CDR2 FYNNEI. V was trimmed by 2 bases and J by 0 bases, leaving 4 bases between them. The CDR3 DNA reads TGTGCCAGCAGTGAAACCGCGAACACCGGGGAGCTGTTTTTT. The encoded protein is CASSETANTGELFF. Variable domain in full (rest from reference TRBV2 and TRBJ2-2): EPEVTQTPSHQVTQMGQEVILRCVPISNHLYFYWYRQILGQKVEFLVSFYNNEISEKSEIFDDQFSVERPDGSNFTLKIRSTKLEDSAMYFCASSETANTGELFFGEGSRLTVL.

The chain uses TRBV4-3 and TRBJ1-2; 10 bases are shared with TRBD1. Trimming removed 0 bases from V and 3 bases from J; junction bases left unmatched: 4. The CDR3 is 16 residues long. The V gene's germline CDR1 is LGHNA and CDR2 YSLEER. In DNA form, the CDR3 reads TGCGCCAGCAGCCAAGAAGACAGGGGGCGATACTATGGCTACACCTTC. This sequence encodes CASSQEDRGRYYGYTF.

The V gene is TRBV7-9, the J gene TRBJ1-6, with D tentatively TRBD1 (6 bases). Germline V gene sequence: CDR1 SEHNR, CDR2 FQNEAQ (reference sequence). The CDR3 runs to 17 residues. Trimming removed 5 bases from V and 0 bases from J, with 14 bases in between. CDR3 region: CASSPSRGYSYNSPLHF. In DNA, the CDR3 is TGTGCCAGCAGCCCAAGCAGGGGATACTCCTATAATTCACCCCTCCACTTT.

The chain uses TRBV7-9 and TRBJ1-1; D perhaps matches TRBD1 (5 bases). Germline-derived CDR1 and CDR2 are SEHNR and FQNEAQ (reference sequence). The length of the CDR3 is 13 residues. Trimming removed 8 bases from V and 2 bases from J, with 12 bases in between. The CDR3 sequence is CASLLQGNTEAFF. CDR3 DNA sequence: TGTGCCAGCCTCCTCCAGGGTAACACTGAAGCTTTCTTT.

The chain carries TRBV5-1 and TRBJ2-7, with D possibly matching TRBD1 (6 bases). Per the germline V gene, CDR1 is SGHRS and CDR2 is YFSETQ. V lost 0 bases, J lost 2 bases, and 9 bases lay in between. The CDR3 consists of 14 residues. CDR3 DNA: TGCGCCAGCAGCTTGGGACAGGTCGCCTACGAGCAGTACTTC. Translating gives CASSLGQVAYEQYF.

The chain recombines TRBV19 with TRBJ2-5; D perhaps matches TRBD1 (5 bases). Trimming took off 6 bases at V and 2 bases at J, with 13 bases between the two ends. CDR3 size: 14 residues. Germline loops: CDR1 LNHDA, CDR2 SQIVND (reference sequence). As DNA, the CDR3 is TGTGCCAGTAGAGGGGCTGGTTCGCAAGAGACCCAGTACTTC. Its translation: CASRGAGSQETQYF.

The table lists this clone with a few counts. This sequence joins TRBV5-3 and TRBJ2-1, with TRBD1 identical over 7 bases. TRBV5-3 is labeled an ORF, and its function is uncertain. The CDR3 has 16 amino acids. Trimming removed 0 bases from V and 0 bases from J; junction bases left unmatched: 3. The CDR3 bases are TGTGCCAGAAGCTTGGAGGGACAGAGCTCCTACAATGAGCAGTTCTTC. Amino acids: CARSLEGQSSYNEQFF.

The chain combines TRBV27 with TRBJ2-1, with D perhaps matching TRBD2 (6 bases). The V end was cut by 5 bases, the J end by 10 bases, with 18 bases between. This CDR3 comprises 14 residues. The germline CDR1 and CDR2 sequences are MNHEY and SMNVEV (reference sequence). CDR3 bases: TGTGCCAGCAGTATGATCCGGGACTCTCGGGAGCAGTTCTTC. It yields the protein CASSMIRDSREQFF.

This sequence joins TRBV28 and TRBJ1-2, with D unclear. CDR3 length: 12 amino acids. With 8 bases removed from V and 1 base from J, the gap between germline ends came to 8 bases. Germline CDR1 reads MDHEN; CDR2 reads SYDVKM. CDR3 protein: CASGESNYGYTF. Written as DNA, the CDR3 is TGTGCCAGCGGTGAGAGTAACTATGGCTACACCTTC.

This rearrangement joins TRBV7-9 to TRBJ2-7; the match to TRBD1 covers 9 bases. CDR1 and CDR2 (germline): SEHNR, FQNEAQ (reference sequence). The CDR3 runs 15 residues. J gave up 4 bases and V 5 bases, and 9 bases lay outside the gene matches. The CDR3 loop is CASSRGQGPDYEQYF. CDR3 nucleotides: TGTGCCAGCAGCCGAGGACAGGGGCCCGATTACGAGCAGTACTTC. The whole variable domain, filled in from reference TRBV7-9 and TRBJ2-7, reads DTGVSQNPRHKITKRGQNVTFRCDPISEHNRLYWYRQTLGQGPEFLTYFQNEAQLEKSRLLSDRFSAERPKGSFSTLEIQRTEQGDSAMYLCASSRGQGPDYEQYFGPGTRLTVT.

The rearrangement links TRBV2 to TRBJ2-3; 9 bases are shared with TRBD1. The germline V gene has CDR1 SNHLY and CDR2 FYNNEI. CDR3 size: 15 residues. With V trimmed by 6 bases and J by 4 bases, 8 bases remained unmatched. CDR3 bases: TGTGCCAGCAGCGTTCACAGGGGGCAGGCAGATACGCAGTATTTT. It encodes CASSVHRGQADTQYF.

This clone has only one observation. This chain joins TRBV5-4 and TRBJ2-7; D is perhaps TRBD2 (6 bases). V shed 4 bases and J shed 3 bases, with 14 bases lying between them. The V gene's germline CDR1 is SGHNT and CDR2 YYREEE (reference sequence). The CDR3 is 14 amino acids. CDR3 nucleotide sequence: TGTGCCAGCAGCCCCCTACGGGAGCTCTACGAGCAGTACTTC. It is translated as CASSPLRELYEQYF. Full variable domain (rest looked up from reference TRBV5-4 and TRBJ2-7): ETGVTQSPTHLIKTRGQQVTLRCSSQSGHNTVSWYQQALGQGPQFIFQYYREEENGRGNFPPRFSGLQFPNYSSELNVNALELDDSALYLCASSPLRELYEQYFGPGTRLTVT.

This chain uses TRBV20-1 with TRBJ2-7, with D perhaps matching TRBD2 (5 bases). Germline V lookup: CDR1 DFQATT, CDR2 SNEGSKA (reference sequence). CDR3 size: 11 residues. V gave up 0 bases and J gave up 12 bases, with 12 bases separating them. The CDR3 here is CSARDDWRAYF. The CDR3 DNA sequence: TGCAGTGCTAGAGATGACTGGCGGGCGTACTTC.

This clone has only a few counts. The V call is TRBV27, the J call TRBJ1-5, with D uncertain. V lost 6 bases, J lost 9 bases, and 12 bases lay in between. Germline lookup yields CDR1 MNHEY and CDR2 SMNVEV (reference sequence). This CDR3 comprises 12 residues. The CDR3 DNA reads TGTGCCAGCAGAACCGATTGGGGGCCCCAGCATTTT. Protein product: CASRTDWGPQHF.

The V call is TRBV5-4, the J call TRBJ2-3; TRBD2 matches 9 bases. This CDR3 contains 18 residues. After removal of 0 bases from V and 0 bases from J, the junction contained 8 bases not matched to a gene. The germline gives CDR1 SGHNT, CDR2 YYREEE (reference sequence). The CDR3, as DNA: TGTGCCAGCAGCTTGGCAGCGGGGGGACCTACTAGCACAGATACGCAGTATTTT. Residues: CASSLAAGGPTSTDTQYF.

The count of this clone is one. The chain carries TRBV5-1 and TRBJ2-3; the match to TRBD1 covers 7 bases. CDR1 and CDR2 (germline): SGHRS, YFSETQ. This CDR3 is built from 15 residues. Trimming took 2 bases from V and 1 from J; bases not matched to a gene: 4. The DNA of the CDR3 is TGCGCCAGCAGCTTCGGGGACAGACGCACAGATACGCAGTATTTT. This codes for CASSFGDRRTDTQYF.

The chain has TRBV2 and TRBJ2-2, with unresolved D. CDR3 length: 13 residues. Germline CDR1 reads SNHLY; CDR2 reads FYNNEI. The V and J ends lost 2 bases and 7 bases respectively, with 8 bases between them. The CDR3 region is CASSEPVIGELFF. The DNA of the CDR3 is TGTGCCAGCAGTGAACCAGTAATCGGGGAGCTGTTTTTT.